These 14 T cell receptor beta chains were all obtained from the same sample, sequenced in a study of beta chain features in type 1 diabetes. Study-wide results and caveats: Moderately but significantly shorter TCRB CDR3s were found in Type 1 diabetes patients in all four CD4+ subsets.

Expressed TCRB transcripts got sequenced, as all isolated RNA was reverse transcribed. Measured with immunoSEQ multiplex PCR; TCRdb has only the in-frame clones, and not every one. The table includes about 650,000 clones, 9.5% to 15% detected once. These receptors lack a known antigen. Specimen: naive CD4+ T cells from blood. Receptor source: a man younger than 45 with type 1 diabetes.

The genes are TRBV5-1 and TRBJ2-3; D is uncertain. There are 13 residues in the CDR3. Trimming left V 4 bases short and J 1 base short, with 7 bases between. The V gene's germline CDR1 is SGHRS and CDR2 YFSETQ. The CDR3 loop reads CASSPGRTDTQYF. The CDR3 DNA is TGCGCCAGCAGCCCCGGGCGCACAGATACGCAGTATTTT.

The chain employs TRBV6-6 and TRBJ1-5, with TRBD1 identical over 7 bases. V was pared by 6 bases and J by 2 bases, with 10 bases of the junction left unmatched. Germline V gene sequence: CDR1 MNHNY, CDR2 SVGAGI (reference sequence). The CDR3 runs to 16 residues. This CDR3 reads CASREGTAGGNQPQHF. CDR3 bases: TGTGCCAGCAGGGAGGGGACAGCGGGCGGCAATCAGCCCCAGCATTTT.

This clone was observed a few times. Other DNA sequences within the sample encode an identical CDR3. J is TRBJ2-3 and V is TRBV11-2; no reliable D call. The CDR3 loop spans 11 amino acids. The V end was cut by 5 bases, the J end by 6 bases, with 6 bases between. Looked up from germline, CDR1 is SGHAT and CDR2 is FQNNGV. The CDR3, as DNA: TGTGCCAGCAGCCCCAGGGATACGCAGTATTTT. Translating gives CASSPRDTQYF.

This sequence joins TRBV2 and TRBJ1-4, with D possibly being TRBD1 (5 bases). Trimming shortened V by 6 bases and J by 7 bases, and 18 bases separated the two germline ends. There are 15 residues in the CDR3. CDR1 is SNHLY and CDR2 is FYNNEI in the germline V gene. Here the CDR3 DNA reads TGTGCCAGCAGAATTAGGGACCTGGGTTTTGAAAAACTGTTTTTT. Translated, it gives CASRIRDLGFEKLFF. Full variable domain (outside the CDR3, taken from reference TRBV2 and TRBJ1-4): EPEVTQTPSHQVTQMGQEVILRCVPISNHLYFYWYRQILGQKVEFLVSFYNNEISEKSEIFDDQFSVERPDGSNFTLKIRSTKLEDSAMYFCASRIRDLGFEKLFFGSGTQLSVL.

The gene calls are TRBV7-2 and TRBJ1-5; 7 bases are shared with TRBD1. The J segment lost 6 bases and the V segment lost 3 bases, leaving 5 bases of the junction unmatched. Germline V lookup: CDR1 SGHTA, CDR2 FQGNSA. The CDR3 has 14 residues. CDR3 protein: CASSFQQGSQPQHF. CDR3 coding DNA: TGTGCCAGCAGCTTCCAACAGGGGAGTCAGCCCCAGCATTTT.

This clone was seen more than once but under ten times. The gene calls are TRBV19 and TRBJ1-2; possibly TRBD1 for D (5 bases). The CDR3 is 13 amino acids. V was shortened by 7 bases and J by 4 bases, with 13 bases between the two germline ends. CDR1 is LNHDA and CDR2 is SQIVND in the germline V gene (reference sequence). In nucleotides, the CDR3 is TGTGCCAGTACACAGGACGGTCTCTATGGCTACACCTTC. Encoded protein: CASTQDGLYGYTF.

Here the CDR3 DNA reads TGTGCCAGCAGTCCTACAGGGGCCTCGGGTGGCTACACCTTC. Translation: CASSPTGASGGYTF. The rearrangement links TRBV2 to TRBJ1-2, with 7 nucleotides matching TRBD1. CDR1 is SNHLY, CDR2 FYNNEI, per germline. V dropped 5 bases and J dropped 7; count of bases not matched to a gene: 10. CDR3 length equals 14 residues.

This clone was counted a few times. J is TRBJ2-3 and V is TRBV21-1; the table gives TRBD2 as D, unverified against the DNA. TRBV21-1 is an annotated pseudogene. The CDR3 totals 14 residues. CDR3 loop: CASRTGKGSDTQYF. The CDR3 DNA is TGTGCCAGCAGGACCGGGAAGGGTAGCGATACGCAGTATTTT.

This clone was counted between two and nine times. The CDR3 reads CASSDRGVEQFF. The CDR3 DNA is TGTGCCAGCAGCGACCGAGGGGTCGAGCAGTTCTTC. V gene TRBV7-2 combines with J gene TRBJ2-1; D is tentatively TRBD1 or TRBD2 (5 bases each). CDR3 size: 12 residues. Trimming left V 5 bases short and J 10 bases short, with 12 bases between. Germline V lookup: CDR1 SGHTA, CDR2 FQGNSA.

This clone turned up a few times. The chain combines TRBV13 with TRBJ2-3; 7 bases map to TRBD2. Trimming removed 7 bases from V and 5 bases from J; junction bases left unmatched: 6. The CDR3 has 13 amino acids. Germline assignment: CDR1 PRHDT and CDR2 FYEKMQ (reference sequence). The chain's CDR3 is CASTGGNRDTQYF. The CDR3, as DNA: TGTGCCAGCACCGGGGGGAACCGAGATACGCAGTATTTT.

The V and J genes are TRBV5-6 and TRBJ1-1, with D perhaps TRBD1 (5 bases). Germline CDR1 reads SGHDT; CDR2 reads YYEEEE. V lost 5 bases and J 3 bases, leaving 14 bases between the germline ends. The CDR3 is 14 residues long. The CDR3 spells CASRGTAEDTEAFF. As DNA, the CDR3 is TGTGCCAGCAGGGGGACGGCCGAGGACACTGAAGCTTTCTTT.

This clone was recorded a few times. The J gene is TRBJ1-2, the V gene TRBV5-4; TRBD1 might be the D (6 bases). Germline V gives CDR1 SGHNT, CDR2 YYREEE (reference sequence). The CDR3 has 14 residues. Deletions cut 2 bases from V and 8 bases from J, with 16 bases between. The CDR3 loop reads CASSLTGMSGGYTF. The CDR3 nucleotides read TGTGCCAGCAGCTTAACAGGGATGAGTGGAGGCTACACCTTC.

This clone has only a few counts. DNA for the CDR3: TGTGCCAGCAGTAGTTCGGACAGCACGGGCGGCTACACCTTC. It yields the protein CASSSSDSTGGYTF. V and J are TRBV6-6 and TRBJ1-2; a weak D match, TRBD1 (6 bases). V lost 5 bases and J 8 bases, leaving 18 bases between the germline ends. The length of the CDR3 is 14 residues. CDR1 is MNHNY and CDR2 is SVGAGI in the germline V gene (reference sequence).

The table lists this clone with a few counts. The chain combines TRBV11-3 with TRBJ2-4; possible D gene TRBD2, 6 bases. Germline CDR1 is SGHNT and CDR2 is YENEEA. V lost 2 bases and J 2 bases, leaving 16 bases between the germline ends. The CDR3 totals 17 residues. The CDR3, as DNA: TGTGCCAGCAGCTTATTCAGTCCGGGAGCAACCAAAAACATTCAGTACTTC. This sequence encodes CASSLFSPGATKNIQYF.